This TCR beta chain was recovered during a study of T cell responses to AZD1222 COVID-19 vaccine. Only in-frame clones appear in the TCRdb table, and some are missing; sequencing was by immunoSEQ multiplex PCR. Among around 150,000 clones listed, around 90% were seen once. Germline-derived CDR1 and CDR2 are LNHNV and YYDKDF (reference sequence). The CDR3 is made up of 18 amino acids. The J segment lost 5 bases and the V segment lost 1 base, leaving 15 bases of the junction unmatched. Details on this clone: Its target is unknown.

Study-wide points: Clonal diversity may have been underestimated, and the donors were mostly white British, with more females than males.

This clonotype was obtained from an adult who received the AZD1222 COVID-19 vaccine. The sequencing here drew on peripheral blood, taken 28 days after the second AZD1222 dose. This chain links TRBV15 with TRBJ1-1; 8 bases fit TRBD1. The CDR3 region is CATSRVRGQGARRTEAFF. CDR3 coding DNA: TGTGCCACCAGCAGAGTGAGGGGGCAGGGGGCAAGGAGGACTGAAGCTTTCTTT.